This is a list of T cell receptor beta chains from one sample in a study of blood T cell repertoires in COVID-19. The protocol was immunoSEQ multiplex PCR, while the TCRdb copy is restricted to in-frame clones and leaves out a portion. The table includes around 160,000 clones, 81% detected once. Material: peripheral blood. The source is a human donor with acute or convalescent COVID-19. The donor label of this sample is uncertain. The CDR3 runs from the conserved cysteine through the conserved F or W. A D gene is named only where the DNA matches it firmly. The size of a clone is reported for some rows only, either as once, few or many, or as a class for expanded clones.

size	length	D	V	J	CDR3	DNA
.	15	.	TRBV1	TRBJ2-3	CTSSPRRGVSDTQYF	TGCACCAGCAGCCCCCGGCGCGGGGTGTCAGATACGCAGTATTTT
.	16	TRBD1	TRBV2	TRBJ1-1	CASSPRTGPMNTEAFF	TGTGCCAGCAGCCCCAGGACAGGGCCTATGAACACTGAAGCTTTCTTT
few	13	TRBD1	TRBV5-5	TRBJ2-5	CASSSGTGETQYF	TGTGCCAGCAGCTCTGGGACAGGGGAGACCCAGTACTTC
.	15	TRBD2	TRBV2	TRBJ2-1	CASSESSGGVNEQFF	TGTGCCAGCAGTGAATCCAGCGGGGGGGTTAATGAGCAGTTCTTC
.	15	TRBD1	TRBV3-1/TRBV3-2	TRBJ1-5	CASSRGTGGKVPQHF	TGTGCCAGCAGCCGTGGGACAGGGGGTAAAGTGCCCCAGCATTTT
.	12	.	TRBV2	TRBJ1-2	CASRDLGYGYTF	TGTGCCAGCAGGGACTTGGGGTATGGCTACACCTTC
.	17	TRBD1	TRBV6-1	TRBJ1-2	CASSETGTGNLYYGYTF	TGTGCCAGCAGTGAAACCGGGACAGGGAATCTATACTATGGCTACACCTTC
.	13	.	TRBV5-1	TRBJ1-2	CASSLQQTYGYTF	TGCGCCAGCAGCTTGCAACAAACCTATGGCTACACCTTC
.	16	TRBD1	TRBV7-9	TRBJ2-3	CASSRLIDRGQGTQYF	TGTGCCAGCAGTCGACTTATTGACAGGGGGCAAGGTACGCAGTATTTT
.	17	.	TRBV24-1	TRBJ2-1	CATSDYKGGGLANEQFF	TGTGCCACCAGTGATTATAAAGGCGGGGGCCTGGCGAATGAGCAGTTCTTC
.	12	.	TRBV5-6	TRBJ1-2	CASSLAQGGDTF	TGTGCCAGCAGCTTGGCACAGGGAGGGGACACCTTC
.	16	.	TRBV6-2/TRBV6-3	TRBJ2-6	CASSLQGVSGANVLTF	TGTGCCAGCAGTCTCCAAGGGGTCTCTGGGGCCAACGTCCTGACTTTC
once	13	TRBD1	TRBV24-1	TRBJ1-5	CATGTGTGQPQHF	TGTGCCACCGGGACAGGGACCGGTCAGCCCCAGCATTTT
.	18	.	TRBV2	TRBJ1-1	CARNAPGRVISWNTEAFF	TGTGCCCGTAACGCCCCGGGCAGGGTGATAAGTTGGAACACTGAAGCTTTCTTT
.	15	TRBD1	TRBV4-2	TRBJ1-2	CASSPSAGGWDGYTF	TGTGCCAGCAGCCCCAGCGCAGGGGGCTGGGATGGCTACACCTTC
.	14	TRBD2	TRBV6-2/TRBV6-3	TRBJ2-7	CASSRLAGGNEQYF	TGTGCCAGCAGCCGCCTAGCGGGGGGAAACGAGCAGTACTTC
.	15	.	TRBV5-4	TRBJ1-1	CASSLGVGANTEAFF	TGTGCCAGCAGCTTAGGGGTTGGAGCGAACACTGAAGCTTTCTTT
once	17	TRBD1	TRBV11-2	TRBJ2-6	CASSSPGGTSGANVLTF	TGTGCCAGCAGCTCCCCAGGGGGTACCTCTGGGGCCAACGTCCTGACTTTC
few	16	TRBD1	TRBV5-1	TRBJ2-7	CASSKSGTGRIHEQYF	TGCGCCAGCAGCAAATCCGGGACAGGAAGAATCCACGAGCAGTACTTC
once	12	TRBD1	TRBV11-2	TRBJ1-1	CASSFLTGEAFF	TGTGCCAGCAGTTTCCTGACAGGGGAAGCTTTCTTT
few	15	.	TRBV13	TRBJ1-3	CASSSRGSSGNTIYF	TGTGCCAGCAGCTCCCGCGGGTCTTCTGGAAACACCATATATTTT
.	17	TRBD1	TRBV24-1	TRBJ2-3	CATSDWGQGPTTDTQYF	TGTGCCACCAGTGATTGGGGACAGGGCCCCACTACAGATACGCAGTATTTT
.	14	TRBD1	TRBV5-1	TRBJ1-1	CASSLPGQGTEAFF	TGCGCCAGCAGCTTACCGGGACAGGGGACTGAAGCTTTCTTT
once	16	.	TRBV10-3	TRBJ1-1	CAINSLRGGASTEAFF	TGTGCCATCAACTCCCTGCGGGGGGGGGCGAGCACTGAAGCTTTCTTT
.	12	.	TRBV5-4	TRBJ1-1	CASNGQNTEAFF	TGTGCCAGCAACGGACAGAACACTGAAGCTTTCTTT
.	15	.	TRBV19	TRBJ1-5	CASSHRDGGNQPQHF	TGTGCCAGTAGCCACAGGGACGGAGGCAATCAGCCCCAGCATTTT
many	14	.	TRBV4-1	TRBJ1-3	CASGGSSSGNTIYF	TGCGCCAGCGGCGGTTCGAGCTCTGGAAACACCATATATTTT
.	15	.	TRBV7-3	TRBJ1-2	CASSLTAGAGYGYTF	TGTGCCAGCAGCTTAACGGCAGGGGCTGGCTATGGCTACACCTTC
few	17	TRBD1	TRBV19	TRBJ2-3	CASSFNRGVLGTDTQYF	TGTGCCAGTAGTTTCAACAGGGGGGTTTTGGGCACAGATACGCAGTATTTT
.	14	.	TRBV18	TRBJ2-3	CASSPLSSADTQYF	TGTGCCAGCTCACCCCTGAGTTCGGCAGATACGCAGTATTTT
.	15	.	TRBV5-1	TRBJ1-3	CASSLGGAEGNTIYF	TGCGCCAGCAGCTTGGGGGGCGCGGAAGGAAACACCATATATTTT
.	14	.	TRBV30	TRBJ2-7	CAWSVGGAPYEQYF	TGTGCCTGGAGTGTAGGGGGGGCTCCCTACGAGCAGTACTTC
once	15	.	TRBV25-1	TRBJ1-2	CASSESGRIAYGYTF	TGTGCCAGCAGTGAATCCGGCAGGATTGCCTATGGCTACACCTTC
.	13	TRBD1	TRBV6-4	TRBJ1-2	CASRGQANYGYTF	TGTGCCAGCAGGGGACAGGCTAACTATGGCTACACCTTC
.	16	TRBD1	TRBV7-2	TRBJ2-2	CASSKWTGGLTGELFF	TGTGCCAGCAGCAAATGGACAGGGGGCTTGACCGGGGAGCTGTTTTTT
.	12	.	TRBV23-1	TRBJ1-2	CASSRGSWGYTF	TGCGCCAGCAGCCGAGGGAGCTGGGGCTACACCTTC
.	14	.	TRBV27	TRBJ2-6	CASKGISGANVLTF	TGTGCCAGCAAGGGGATCTCTGGGGCCAACGTCCTGACTTTC
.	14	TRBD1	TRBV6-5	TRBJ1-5	CASIFTGAGQPQHF	TGTGCCAGCATTTTTACAGGGGCAGGTCAGCCCCAGCATTTT